This T cell receptor (beta chain) was found in a study of T cell repertoires in cytomegalovirus infection. Study in general: Signatures in public TCR beta sequences pointed to both CMV infection and matching HLA type. Study-level results: HLA-C-restricted CMV clonotypes gave the most frequent clonotype in two of eight donors. Carriers of CMV and the relevant HLA type were discriminated by public TCR beta frequency.

Of note for this clonotype: Antigen specificity is unknown. This sequence may be a read error, since a much larger clone differs from it by one base.

V lost 6 bases and J 5 bases, leaving 19 bases between the germline ends. The CDR3 loop spans 15 amino acids. Germline CDR1 reads SGHTA; CDR2 reads FQGNSA. TCRdb ran MiXCR on the reads and lists one entry per CDR3 protein. Here the sample spans approximately 1,000,000 distinct CDR3 sequences, approximately 31% being singletons. The specimen was cultured CD8+ T cells from PBMCs, collected from culture after CMV antigen stimulation. The TCR was taken from a human donor in good health (CMV status not recorded). Some clones in this sample may be carry-over from other donors' samples. This chain joins TRBV7-2 and TRBJ2-5; D tentatively fits TRBD1 or TRBD2 (5 bases each). In nucleotides, the CDR3 is TGTGCCAGCAGAGGGATGGATAGCGAGGGGGAGACCCAGTACTTC. Protein: CASRGMDSEGETQYF.